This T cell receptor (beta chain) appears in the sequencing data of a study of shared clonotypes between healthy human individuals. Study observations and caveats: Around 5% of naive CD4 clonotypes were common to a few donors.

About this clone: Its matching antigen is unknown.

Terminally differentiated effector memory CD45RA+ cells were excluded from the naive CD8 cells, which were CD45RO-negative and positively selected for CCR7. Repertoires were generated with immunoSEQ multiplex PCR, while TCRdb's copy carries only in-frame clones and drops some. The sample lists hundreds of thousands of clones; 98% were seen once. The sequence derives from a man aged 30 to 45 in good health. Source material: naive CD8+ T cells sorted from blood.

CDR3 sequence reads: CASSWTSGGQETQYF. The CDR3 region has the DNA TGTGCCAGCAGCTGGACTAGCGGGGGGCAAGAGACCCAGTACTTC. V is TRBV5-6 and J is TRBJ2-5; 14 bases match TRBD2. J was trimmed by 2 bases and V by 3 bases; bases with no gene match: 0. Germline CDR1 SGHDT, CDR2 YYEEEE. This CDR3 is built from 15 residues.